This T cell receptor (beta chain) came from a study of blood T cell repertoires in COVID-19. At the level of the study: Collection of acute and convalescent COVID-19 samples took place in the United States, Italy and Spain.

The CDR3 is 14 amino acids. Germline CDR1 MNHEY, CDR2 SVGAGI. Trimming removed 0 bases at V and 3 bases at J, with 8 bases between. In the authors' workflow: Counts of nucleated cells, estimated from reference gene primer amplification, were obtained. The protocol was immunoSEQ multiplex PCR, while the TCRdb copy is restricted to in-frame clones and leaves out a portion. V, J and clone size are those of that table, while D and trimming were read from the DNA. This sample has 20,000 or so clones, with about 90% found just once. This TCR was recovered from a human donor in a cohort sampled during active COVID-19. The specimen was peripheral blood. This rearrangement joins TRBV6-5 to TRBJ1-1, with no clear D. CDR3 DNA sequence: TGTGCCAGCAGTTACTCTGCGGGAGACACTGAAGCTTTCTTT. Encoded protein: CASSYSAGDTEAFF.